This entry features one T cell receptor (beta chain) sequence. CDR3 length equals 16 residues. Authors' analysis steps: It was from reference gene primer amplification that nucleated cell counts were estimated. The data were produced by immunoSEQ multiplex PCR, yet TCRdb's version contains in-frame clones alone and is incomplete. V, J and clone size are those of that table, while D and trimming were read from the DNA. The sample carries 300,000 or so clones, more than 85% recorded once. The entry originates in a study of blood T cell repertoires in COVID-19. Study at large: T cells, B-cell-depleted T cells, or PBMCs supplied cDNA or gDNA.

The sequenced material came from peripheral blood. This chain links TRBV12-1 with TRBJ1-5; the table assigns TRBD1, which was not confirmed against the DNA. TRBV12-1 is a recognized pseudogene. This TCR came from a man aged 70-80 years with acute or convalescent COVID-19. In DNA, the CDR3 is TGTGCCAGCAGCTTTGGGGGCAGACTTAGCAATCAGCCCCAGCATTTT. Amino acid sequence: CASSFGGRLSNQPQHF.